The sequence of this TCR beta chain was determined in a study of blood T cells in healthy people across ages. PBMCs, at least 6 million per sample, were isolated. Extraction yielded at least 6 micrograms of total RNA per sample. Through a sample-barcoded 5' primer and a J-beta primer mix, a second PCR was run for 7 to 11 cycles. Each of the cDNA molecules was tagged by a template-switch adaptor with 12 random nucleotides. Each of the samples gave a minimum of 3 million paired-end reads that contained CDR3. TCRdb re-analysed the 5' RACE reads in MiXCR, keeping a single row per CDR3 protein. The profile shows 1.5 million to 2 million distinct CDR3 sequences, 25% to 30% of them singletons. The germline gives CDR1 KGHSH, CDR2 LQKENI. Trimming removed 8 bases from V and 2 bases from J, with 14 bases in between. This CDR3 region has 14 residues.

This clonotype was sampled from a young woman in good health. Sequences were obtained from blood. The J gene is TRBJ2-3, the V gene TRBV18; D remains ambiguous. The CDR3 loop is CASQVSQNTDTQYF. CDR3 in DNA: TGTGCCAGCCAGGTCTCACAGAACACAGATACGCAGTATTTT.